This T cell receptor beta chain comes out of a study of cytomegalovirus exposure and HLA in healthy donors. Looking at the study overall: Early released data comprised tens of millions of unique TCRs from HLA-typed donors.

Whole-study results and caveats: It was reported that the classifier diagnosed cytomegalovirus status with high specificity and sensitivity in both the original and validation cohorts.

Germline-derived CDR1 and CDR2 are SQVTM and ANQGSEA. V shed 2 bases and J shed 0 bases, with 14 bases lying between them. The CDR3 sequence is 16 residues long. In the case of this clone: No antigen is known for it.

PCR employed 60 Vbeta and 13 Jbeta primers. Repertoires were generated with immunoSEQ multiplex PCR, while TCRdb's copy carries only in-frame clones and drops some. Its clone listing holds 130,000 or so clones. V gene TRBV29-1 combines with J gene TRBJ2-1; a weak D match, TRBD1 (6 bases). The TCR comes from a woman aged 18-29 years in good health and CMV-seronegative. Specimen: PBMCs. The CDR3 spells CSVEPSTGSSYNEQFF. CDR3 nucleotides: TGCAGCGTTGAACCGTCGACAGGAAGCTCCTACAATGAGCAGTTCTTC.